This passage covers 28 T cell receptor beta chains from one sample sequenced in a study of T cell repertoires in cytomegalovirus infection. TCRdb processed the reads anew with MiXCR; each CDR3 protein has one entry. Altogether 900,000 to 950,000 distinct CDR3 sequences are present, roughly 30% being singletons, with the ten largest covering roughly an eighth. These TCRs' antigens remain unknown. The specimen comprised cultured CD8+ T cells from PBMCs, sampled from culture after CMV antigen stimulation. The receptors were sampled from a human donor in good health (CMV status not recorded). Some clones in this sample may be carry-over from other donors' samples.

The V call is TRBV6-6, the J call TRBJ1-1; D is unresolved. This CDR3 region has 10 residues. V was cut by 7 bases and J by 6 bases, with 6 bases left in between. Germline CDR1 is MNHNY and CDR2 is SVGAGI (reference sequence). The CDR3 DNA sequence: TGTGCCAGCATCGGCGCTGAAGCTTTCTTT. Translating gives CASIGAEAFF.

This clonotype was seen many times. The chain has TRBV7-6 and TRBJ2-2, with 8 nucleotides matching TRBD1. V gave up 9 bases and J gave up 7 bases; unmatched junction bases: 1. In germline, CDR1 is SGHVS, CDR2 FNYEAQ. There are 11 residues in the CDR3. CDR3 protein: CASTGGGELFF. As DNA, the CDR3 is TGTGCCAGTACAGGGGGCGGGGAGCTGTTTTTT.

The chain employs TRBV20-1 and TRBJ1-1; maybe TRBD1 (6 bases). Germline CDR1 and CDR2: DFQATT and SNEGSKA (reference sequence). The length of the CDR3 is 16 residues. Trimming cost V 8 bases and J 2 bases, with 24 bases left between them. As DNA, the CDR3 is TGCAGTTCGATACCGCGGGACAAGGGTTATAACACTGAAGCTTTCTTT. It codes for CSSIPRDKGYNTEAFF.

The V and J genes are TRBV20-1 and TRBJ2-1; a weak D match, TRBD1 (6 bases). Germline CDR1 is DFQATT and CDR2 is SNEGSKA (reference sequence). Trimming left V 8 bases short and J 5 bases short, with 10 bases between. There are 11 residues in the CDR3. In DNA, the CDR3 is TGCAGTAATACAGGGAACAATGAGCAGTTCTTC. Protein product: CSNTGNNEQFF.

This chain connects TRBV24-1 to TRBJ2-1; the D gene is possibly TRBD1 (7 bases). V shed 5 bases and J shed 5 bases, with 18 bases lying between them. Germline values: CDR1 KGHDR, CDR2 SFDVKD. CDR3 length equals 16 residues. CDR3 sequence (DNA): TGTGCCACCAGTGCCGGGGGACAGTTGAGGAACAATGAGCAGTTCTTC. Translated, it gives CATSAGGQLRNNEQFF.

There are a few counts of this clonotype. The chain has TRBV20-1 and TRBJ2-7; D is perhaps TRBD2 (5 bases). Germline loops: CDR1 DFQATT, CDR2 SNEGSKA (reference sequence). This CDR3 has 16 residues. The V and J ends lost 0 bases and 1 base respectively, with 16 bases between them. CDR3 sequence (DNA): TGCAGTGCTAGAGATTTTGGATCACCGGGGTCCTACGAGCAGTACTTC. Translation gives CSARDFGSPGSYEQYF.

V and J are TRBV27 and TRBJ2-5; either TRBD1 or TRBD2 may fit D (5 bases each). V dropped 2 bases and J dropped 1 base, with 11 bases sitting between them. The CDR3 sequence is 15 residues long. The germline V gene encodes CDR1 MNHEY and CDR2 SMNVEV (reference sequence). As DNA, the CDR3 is TGTGCCAGCAGTTTAAGGGACCGAAGCCAAGAGACCCAGTACTTC. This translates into CASSLRDRSQETQYF.

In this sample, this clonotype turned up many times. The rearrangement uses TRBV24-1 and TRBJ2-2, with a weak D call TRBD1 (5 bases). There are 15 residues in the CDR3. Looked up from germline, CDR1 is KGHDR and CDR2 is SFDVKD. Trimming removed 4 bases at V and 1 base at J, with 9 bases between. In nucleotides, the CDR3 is TGTGCCACCAGTGACCTAGGACAGAACACCGGGGAGCTGTTTTTT. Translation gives CATSDLGQNTGELFF.

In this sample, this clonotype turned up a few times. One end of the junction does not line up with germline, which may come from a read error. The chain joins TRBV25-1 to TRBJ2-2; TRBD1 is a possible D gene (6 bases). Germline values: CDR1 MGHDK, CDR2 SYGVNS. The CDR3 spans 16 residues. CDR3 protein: CASCDPTGMRAGELFF. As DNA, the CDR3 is TGTGCCAGCTGTGACCCTACAGGGATGAGGGCCGGGGAGCTGTTTTTT.

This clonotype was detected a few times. CDR3 bases: TGTGCCATCAGTGATTGGGACAGCTCCCCAAGGGAGACCCAGTACTTC. Amino acids: CAISDWDSSPRETQYF. The chain has TRBV10-3 and TRBJ2-5, with 7 bases that match TRBD1. CDR3 length: 16 residues. Trimming removed 3 bases from V and 5 bases from J; junction bases left unmatched: 12. Per the germline V gene, CDR1 is ENHRY and CDR2 is SYGVKD.

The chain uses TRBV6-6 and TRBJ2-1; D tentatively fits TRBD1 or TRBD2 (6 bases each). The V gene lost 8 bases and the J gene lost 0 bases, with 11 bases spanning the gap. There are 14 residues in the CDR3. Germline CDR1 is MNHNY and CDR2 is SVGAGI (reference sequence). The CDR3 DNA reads TGTGCCAGCGAAGGGGGGCCCTCCTACAATGAGCAGTTCTTC. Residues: CASEGGPSYNEQFF.

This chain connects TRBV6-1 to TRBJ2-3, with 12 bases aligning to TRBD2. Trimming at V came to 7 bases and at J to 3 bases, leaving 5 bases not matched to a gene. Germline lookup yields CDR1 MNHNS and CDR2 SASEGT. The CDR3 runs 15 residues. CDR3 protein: CASIPTSGGTDTQYF. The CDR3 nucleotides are TGTGCCAGCATACCAACTAGCGGGGGGACAGATACGCAGTATTTT.

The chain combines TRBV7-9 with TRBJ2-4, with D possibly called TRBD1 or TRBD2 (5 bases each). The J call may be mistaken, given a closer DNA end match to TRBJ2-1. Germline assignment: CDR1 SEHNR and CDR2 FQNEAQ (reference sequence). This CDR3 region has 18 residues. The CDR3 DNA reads TGTGCCAGCAGCCTTATGGAATCAGGGAGATTAGCCAAAAACATTCAGTTCTTC. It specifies CASSLMESGRLAKNIQFF.

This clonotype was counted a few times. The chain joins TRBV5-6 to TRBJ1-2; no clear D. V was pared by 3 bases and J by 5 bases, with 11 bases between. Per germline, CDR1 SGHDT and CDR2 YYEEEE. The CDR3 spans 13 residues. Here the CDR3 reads CASSWTGSYGYTF. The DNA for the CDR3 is TGTGCCAGCAGCTGGACCGGCTCTTATGGCTACACCTTC.

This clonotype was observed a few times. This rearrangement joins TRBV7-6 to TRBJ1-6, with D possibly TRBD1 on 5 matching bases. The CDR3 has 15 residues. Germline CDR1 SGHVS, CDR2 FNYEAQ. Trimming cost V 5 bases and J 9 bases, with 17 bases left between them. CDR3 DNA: TGTGCCAGCAGCATTGAGGCAGGGTTCGTTTCACCCCTCCACTTT. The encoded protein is CASSIEAGFVSPLHF.

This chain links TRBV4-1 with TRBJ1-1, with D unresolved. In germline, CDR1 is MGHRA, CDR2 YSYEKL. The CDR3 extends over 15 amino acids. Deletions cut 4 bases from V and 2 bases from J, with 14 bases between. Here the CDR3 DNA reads TGCGCCAGCAGCCTCAGGATAATGGGAAACACTGAAGCTTTCTTT. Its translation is CASSLRIMGNTEAFF.

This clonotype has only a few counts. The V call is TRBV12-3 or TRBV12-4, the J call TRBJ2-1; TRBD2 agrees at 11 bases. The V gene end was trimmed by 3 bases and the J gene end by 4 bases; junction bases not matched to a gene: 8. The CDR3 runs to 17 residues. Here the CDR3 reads CASSFWLAGGNYNEQFF. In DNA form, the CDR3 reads TGTGCCAGCAGTTTTTGGCTAGCGGGGGGCAATTACAATGAGCAGTTCTTC.

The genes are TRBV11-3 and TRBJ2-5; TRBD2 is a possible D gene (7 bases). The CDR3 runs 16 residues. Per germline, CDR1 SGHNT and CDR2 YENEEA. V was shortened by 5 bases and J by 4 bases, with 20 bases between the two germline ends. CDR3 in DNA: TGTGCCAGCAGCGACTTGGGGGGGGGCGGAGGAGAGACCCAGTACTTC. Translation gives CASSDLGGGGGETQYF.

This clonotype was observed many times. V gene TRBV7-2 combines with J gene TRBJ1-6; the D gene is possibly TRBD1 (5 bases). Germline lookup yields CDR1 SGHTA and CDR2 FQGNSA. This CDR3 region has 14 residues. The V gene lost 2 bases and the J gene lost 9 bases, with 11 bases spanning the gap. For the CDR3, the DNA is TGTGCCAGCAGCTTATGGGGGGATGGTTCACCCCTCCACTTT. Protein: CASSLWGDGSPLHF.

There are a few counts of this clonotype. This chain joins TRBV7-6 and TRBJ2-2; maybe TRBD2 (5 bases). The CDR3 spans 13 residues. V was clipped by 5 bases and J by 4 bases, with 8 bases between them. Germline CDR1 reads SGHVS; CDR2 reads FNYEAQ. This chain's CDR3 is CASSTSVTGELFF. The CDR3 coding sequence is TGTGCCAGCAGCACTAGTGTCACCGGGGAGCTGTTTTTT.

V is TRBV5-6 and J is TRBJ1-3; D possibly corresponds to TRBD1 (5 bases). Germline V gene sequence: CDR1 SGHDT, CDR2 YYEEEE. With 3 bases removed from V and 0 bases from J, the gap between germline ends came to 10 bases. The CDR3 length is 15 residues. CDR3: CASSSRGISGNTIYF. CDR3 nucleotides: TGTGCCAGCAGCTCTAGGGGTATCTCTGGAAACACCATATATTTT. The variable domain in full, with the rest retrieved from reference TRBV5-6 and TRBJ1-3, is DAGVTQSPTHLIKTRGQQVTLRCSPKSGHDTVSWYQQALGQGPQFIFQYYEEEERQRGNFPDRFSGHQFPNYSSELNVNALLLGDSALYLCASSSRGISGNTIYFGEGSWLTVV.

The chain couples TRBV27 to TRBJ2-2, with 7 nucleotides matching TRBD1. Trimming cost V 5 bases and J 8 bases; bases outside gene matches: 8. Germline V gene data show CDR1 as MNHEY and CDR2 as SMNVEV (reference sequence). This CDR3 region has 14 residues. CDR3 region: CASSLTRGPGELFF. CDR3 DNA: TGTGCCAGCAGTCTTACTAGGGGGCCAGGGGAGCTGTTTTTT.

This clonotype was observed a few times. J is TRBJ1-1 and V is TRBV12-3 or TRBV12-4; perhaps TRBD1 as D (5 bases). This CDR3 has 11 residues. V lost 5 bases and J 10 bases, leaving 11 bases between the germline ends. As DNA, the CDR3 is TGTGCCAGCAGTCCCGGGGGGGGAGCTTTCTTT. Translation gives CASSPGGGAFF.

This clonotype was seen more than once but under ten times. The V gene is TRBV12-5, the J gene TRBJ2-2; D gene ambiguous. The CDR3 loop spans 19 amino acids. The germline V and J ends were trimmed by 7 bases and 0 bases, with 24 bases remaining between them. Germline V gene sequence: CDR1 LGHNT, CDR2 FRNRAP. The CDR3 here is CASAWGNEAFLTNTGELFF. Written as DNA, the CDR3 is TGTGCTAGTGCCTGGGGAAACGAAGCTTTTCTTACGAACACCGGGGAGCTGTTTTTT.

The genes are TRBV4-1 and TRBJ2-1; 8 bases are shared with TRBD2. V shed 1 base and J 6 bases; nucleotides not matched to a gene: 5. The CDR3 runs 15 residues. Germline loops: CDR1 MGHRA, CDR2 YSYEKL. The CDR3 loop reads CASSQGGGGPNEQFF. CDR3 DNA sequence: TGCGCCAGCAGCCAAGGGGGCGGGGGGCCCAATGAGCAGTTCTTC.

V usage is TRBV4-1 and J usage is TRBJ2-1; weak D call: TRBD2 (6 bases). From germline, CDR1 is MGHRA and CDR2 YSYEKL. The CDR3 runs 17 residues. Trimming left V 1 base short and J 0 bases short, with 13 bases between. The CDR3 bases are TGCGCCAGCAGCCAAGGCCGACTAGGGGACTCCTACAATGAGCAGTTCTTC. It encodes CASSQGRLGDSYNEQFF.

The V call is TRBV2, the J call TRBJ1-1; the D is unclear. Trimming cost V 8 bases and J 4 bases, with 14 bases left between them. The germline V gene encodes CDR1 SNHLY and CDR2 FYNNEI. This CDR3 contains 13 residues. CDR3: CASSVRGRTEAFF. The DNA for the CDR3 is TGTGCCAGCTCTGTTCGGGGTCGCACTGAAGCTTTCTTT. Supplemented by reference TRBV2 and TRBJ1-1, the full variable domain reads EPEVTQTPSHQVTQMGQEVILRCVPISNHLYFYWYRQILGQKVEFLVSFYNNEISEKSEIFDDQFSVERPDGSNFTLKIRSTKLEDSAMYFCASSVRGRTEAFFGQGTRLTVV.

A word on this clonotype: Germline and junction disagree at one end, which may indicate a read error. The CDR3 coding sequence is TGTACCAGCAGTTGGTTTACGGCAGATACGCAGTATTTT. Amino acids: CTSSWFTADTQYF. The V call is TRBV12-3 or TRBV12-4, the J call TRBJ2-3; D gene ambiguous. The CDR3 is made up of 13 amino acids.